This TCR beta chain was captured in a study of T cell responses to AZD1222 COVID-19 vaccine. TCRdb's copy holds only in-frame clones and misses some; the assay was immunoSEQ multiplex PCR. The table includes around 85,000 clones, roughly 88% detected once. CDR1 is MNHEY, CDR2 SMNVEV, per germline (reference sequence). V shed 5 bases and J shed 0 bases, with 17 bases lying between them. The CDR3 spans 17 residues. This receptor was obtained from an adult who received the AZD1222 COVID-19 vaccine. The chain couples TRBV27 to TRBJ1-5; no definite D call. The input for sequencing was peripheral blood, taken 28 days after the second AZD1222 dose. CDR3 bases: TGTGCCAGCAGTCCCCACTCGACGGTGTATAGCAATCAGCCCCAGCATTTT. Amino acid sequence: CASSPHSTVYSNQPQHF.